This TCR beta chain was captured by sequencing in a study of CD8 T cells in ankylosing spondylitis. TCRdb itself ran the 5' RACE reads through MiXCR, one entry per CDR3 protein. This repertoire shows roughly 220,000 distinct CDR3 sequences, about 10% found once; its top ten account for approximately 20%. Germline-derived CDR1 and CDR2 are SGHRS and YFSETQ. The CDR3 is made up of 14 amino acids. V was clipped by 4 bases and J by 1 base, with 11 bases between them. This chain links TRBV5-1 with TRBJ2-5; D possibly corresponds to TRBD1 (5 bases). The receptor comes from a male donor with ankylosing spondylitis or in good health (not recorded which). Sequencing was done on a sample of blood, either unsorted or a sorted T cell fraction (not recorded which). CDR3 residues: CASSRRQIQETQYF. CDR3 DNA: TGCGCCAGCAGCCGACGACAGATCCAAGAGACCCAGTACTTC.